This T cell receptor (beta chain) came from a study of blood T cell repertoires in COVID-19. Trimming cost V 0 bases and J 1 base, with 5 bases left between them. The CDR3 runs to 14 residues. Germline V lookup: CDR1 MNHNY, CDR2 SVGAGI (reference sequence). Clones were read by immunoSEQ multiplex PCR, and TCRdb kept only the in-frame ones, dropping some. The sample includes 250,000 to 300,000 clones, approximately 86% of them seen just once. The TCR comes from a man younger than 45 with active or convalescent COVID-19. The chain carries TRBV6-6 and TRBJ2-3; D not certain. The sequenced material came from peripheral blood. The chain's CDR3 is CASSYSAGTDTQYF. In DNA form, the CDR3 reads TGTGCCAGCAGTTACTCGGCCGGCACAGATACGCAGTATTTT.